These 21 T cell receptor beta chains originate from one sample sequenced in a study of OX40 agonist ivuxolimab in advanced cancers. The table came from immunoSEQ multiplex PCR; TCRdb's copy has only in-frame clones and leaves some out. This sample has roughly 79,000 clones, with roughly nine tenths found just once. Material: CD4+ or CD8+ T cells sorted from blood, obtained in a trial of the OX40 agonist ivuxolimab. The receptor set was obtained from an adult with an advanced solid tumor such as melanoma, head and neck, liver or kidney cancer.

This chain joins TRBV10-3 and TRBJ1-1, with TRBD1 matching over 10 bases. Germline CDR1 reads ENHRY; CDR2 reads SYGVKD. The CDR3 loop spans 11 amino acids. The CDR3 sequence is CATRQGAEAFF. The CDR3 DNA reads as TGTGCTACACGACAGGGGGCAGAAGCTTTCTTT.

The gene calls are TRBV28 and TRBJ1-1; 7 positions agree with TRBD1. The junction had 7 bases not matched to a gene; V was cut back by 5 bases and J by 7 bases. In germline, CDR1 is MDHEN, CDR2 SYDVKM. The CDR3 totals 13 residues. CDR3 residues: CASSGQELLEAFF. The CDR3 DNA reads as TGTGCCAGCAGTGGACAGGAGCTGCTTGAAGCTTTCTTT.

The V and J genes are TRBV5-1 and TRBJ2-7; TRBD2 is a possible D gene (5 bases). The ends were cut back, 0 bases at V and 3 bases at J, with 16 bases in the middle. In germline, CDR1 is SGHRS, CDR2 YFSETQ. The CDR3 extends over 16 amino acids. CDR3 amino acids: CASSLEGRSRDYEQYF. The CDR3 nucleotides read TGCGCCAGCAGCTTGGAAGGACGATCACGGGACTACGAGCAGTACTTC. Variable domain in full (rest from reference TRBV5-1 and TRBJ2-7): KAGVTQTPRYLIKTRGQQVTLSCSPISGHRSVSWYQQTPGQGLQFLFEYFSETQRNKGNFPGRFSGRQFSNSRSEMNVSTLELGDSALYLCASSLEGRSRDYEQYFGPGTRLTVT.

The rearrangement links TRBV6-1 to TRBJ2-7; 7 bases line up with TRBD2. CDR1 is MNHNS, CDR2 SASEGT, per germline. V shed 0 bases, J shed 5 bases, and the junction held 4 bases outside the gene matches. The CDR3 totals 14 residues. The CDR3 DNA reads TGTGCCAGCAGTGAAGCGCTTCGGGGGGACGAGCAGTACTTC. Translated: CASSEALRGDEQYF.

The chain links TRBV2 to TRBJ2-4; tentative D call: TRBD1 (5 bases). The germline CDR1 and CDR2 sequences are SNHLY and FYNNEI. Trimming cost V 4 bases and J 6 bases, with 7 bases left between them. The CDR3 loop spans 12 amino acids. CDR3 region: CASSADRNIQYF. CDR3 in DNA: TGTGCCAGCAGTGCCGACAGAAACATTCAGTACTTC.

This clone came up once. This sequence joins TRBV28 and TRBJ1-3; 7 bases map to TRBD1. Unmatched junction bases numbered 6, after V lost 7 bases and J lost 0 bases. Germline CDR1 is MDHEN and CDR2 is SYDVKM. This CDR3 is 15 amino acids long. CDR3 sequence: CASTVDRLSGNTIYF. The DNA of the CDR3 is TGTGCCAGCACCGTGGACAGGCTCTCTGGAAACACCATATATTTT.

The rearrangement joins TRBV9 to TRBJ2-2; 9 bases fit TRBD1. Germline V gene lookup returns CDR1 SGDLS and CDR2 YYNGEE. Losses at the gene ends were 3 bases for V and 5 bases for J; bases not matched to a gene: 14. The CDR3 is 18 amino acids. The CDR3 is CASSASGTGSLRTGELFF. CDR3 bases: TGTGCCAGCAGCGCCTCCGGGACAGGGAGTTTGAGGACCGGGGAGCTGTTTTTT.

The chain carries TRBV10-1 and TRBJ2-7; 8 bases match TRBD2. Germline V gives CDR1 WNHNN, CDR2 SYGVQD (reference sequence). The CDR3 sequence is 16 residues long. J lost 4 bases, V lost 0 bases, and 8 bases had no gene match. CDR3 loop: CASSESPLADRYEQYF. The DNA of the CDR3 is TGCGCCAGCAGTGAGTCCCCACTAGCGGATCGATACGAGCAGTACTTC.

CDR3: CASSWDAGGYSYEQYF. Here the CDR3 DNA reads TGTGCCAGCAGTTGGGACGCAGGGGGCTACTCCTACGAGCAGTACTTC. The chain uses TRBV28 and TRBJ2-7, with 8 bases that match TRBD1. The CDR3 covers 16 residues. Germline V lookup: CDR1 MDHEN, CDR2 SYDVKM. J was trimmed by 0 bases and V by 4 bases; bases with no gene match: 8. Variable domain in full (rest from reference TRBV28 and TRBJ2-7): DVKVTQSSRYLVKRTGEKVFLECVQDMDHENMFWYRQDPGLGLRLIYFSYDVKMKEKGDIPEGYSVSREKKERFSLILESASTNQTSMYLCASSWDAGGYSYEQYFGPGTRLTVT.

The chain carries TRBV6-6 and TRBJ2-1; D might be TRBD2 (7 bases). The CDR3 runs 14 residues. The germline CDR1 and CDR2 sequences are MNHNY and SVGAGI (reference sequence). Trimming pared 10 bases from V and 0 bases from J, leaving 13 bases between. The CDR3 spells CATRGASSYNEQFF. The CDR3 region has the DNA TGTGCCACACGGGGGGCCAGCTCCTACAATGAGCAGTTCTTC.

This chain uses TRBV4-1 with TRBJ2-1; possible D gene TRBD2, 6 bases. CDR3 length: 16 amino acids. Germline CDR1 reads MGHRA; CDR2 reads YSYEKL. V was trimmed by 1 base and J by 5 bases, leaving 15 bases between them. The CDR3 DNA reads TGCGCCAGCAGCCAAGTTTCGGCGGGATCAAACAATGAGCAGTTCTTC. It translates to CASSQVSAGSNNEQFF.

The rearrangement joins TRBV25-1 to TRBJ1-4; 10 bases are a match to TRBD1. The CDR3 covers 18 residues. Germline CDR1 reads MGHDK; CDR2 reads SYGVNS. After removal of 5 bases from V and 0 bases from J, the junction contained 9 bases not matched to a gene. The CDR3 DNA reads TGTGCCAGCAGTACCCCTCCTGGACAGGGGGCAACTAATGAAAAACTGTTTTTT. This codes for CASSTPPGQGATNEKLFF.

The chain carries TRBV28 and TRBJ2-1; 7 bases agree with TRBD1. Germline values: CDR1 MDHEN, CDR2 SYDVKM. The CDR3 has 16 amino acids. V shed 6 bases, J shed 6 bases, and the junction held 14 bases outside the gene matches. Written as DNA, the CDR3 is TGTGCCAGCAGCCTTTATCTTACAGGGGCGAGCAATGAGCAGTTCTTC. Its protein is CASSLYLTGASNEQFF.

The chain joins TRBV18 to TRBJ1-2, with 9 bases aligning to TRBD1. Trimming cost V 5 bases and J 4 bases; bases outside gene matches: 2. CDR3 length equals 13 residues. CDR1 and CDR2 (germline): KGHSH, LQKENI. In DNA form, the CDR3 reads TGTGCCAGCTCAGGGACAGGGTCCTATGGCTACACCTTC. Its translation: CASSGTGSYGYTF. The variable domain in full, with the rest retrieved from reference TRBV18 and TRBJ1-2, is NAGVMQNPRHLVRRRGQEARLRCSPMKGHSHVYWYRQLPEEGLKFMVYLQKENIIDESGMPKERFSAEFPKEGPSILRIQQVVRGDSAAYFCASSGTGSYGYTFGSGTRLTVV.

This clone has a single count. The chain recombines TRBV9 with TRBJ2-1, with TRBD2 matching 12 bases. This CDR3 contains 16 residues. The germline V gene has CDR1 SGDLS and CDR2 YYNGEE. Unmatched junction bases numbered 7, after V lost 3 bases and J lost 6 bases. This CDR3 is CASSGRTSGKGNEQFF. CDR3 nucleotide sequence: TGTGCCAGCAGCGGCCGGACTAGCGGGAAGGGCAATGAGCAGTTCTTC.

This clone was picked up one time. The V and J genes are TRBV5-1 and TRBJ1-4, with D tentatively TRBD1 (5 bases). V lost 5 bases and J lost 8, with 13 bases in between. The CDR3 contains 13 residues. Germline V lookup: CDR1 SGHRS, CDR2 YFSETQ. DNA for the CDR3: TGCGCCAGCAGAACCAGGGATCAAGAAAAACTGTTTTTT. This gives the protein CASRTRDQEKLFF.

The CDR3 nucleotides are TGTGCCAGCAGCTTGGACAGGTCCTACGAGCAGTACTTC. Amino acids: CASSLDRSYEQYF. V usage is TRBV5-4 and J usage is TRBJ2-7; D possibly corresponds to TRBD1 (5 bases). This CDR3 has 13 amino acids. V was shortened by 0 bases and J by 1 base, with 5 bases between the two germline ends. The germline gives CDR1 SGHNT, CDR2 YYREEE (reference sequence).

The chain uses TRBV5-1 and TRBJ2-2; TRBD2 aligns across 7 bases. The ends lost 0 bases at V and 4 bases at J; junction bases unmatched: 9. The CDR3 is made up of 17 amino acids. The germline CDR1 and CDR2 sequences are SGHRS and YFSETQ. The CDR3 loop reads CASSLAPGGSGTGELFF. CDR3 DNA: TGCGCCAGCAGCTTGGCCCCCGGGGGGTCGGGCACCGGGGAGCTGTTTTTT.

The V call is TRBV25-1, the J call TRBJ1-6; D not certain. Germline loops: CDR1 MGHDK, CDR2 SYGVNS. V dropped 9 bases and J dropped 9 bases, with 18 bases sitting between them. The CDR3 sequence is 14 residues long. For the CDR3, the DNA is TGTGCCAGTGACGGGTCCCTCCAAGGTTCACCCCTCCACTTT. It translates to CASDGSLQGSPLHF.

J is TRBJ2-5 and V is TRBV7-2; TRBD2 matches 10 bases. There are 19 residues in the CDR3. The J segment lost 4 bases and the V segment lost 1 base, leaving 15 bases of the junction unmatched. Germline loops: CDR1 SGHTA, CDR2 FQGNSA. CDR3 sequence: CASSLEALAGENRRETQYF. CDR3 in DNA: TGTGCCAGCAGCTTAGAGGCCCTAGCGGGAGAGAATAGAAGAGAGACCCAGTACTTC.

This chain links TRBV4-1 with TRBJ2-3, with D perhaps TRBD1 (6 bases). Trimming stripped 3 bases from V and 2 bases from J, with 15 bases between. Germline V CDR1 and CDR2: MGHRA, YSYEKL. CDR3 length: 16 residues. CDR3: CASSQYTGFFTDTQYF. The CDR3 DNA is TGCGCCAGCAGCCAGTATACAGGGTTCTTCACAGATACGCAGTATTTT.